These 20 T cell receptor beta chains came from one sample sequenced in a study. TCRdb processed the 5' RACE reads anew with MiXCR; each CDR3 protein has one entry. The repertoire holds approximately 29,000 distinct CDR3 sequences, with about a quarter as singletons. The sample was naive CD4+ T cells sorted from a lymph node. The subset is: naive CD4+ T cells, CD4+CD45RA+CD25-. The receptors derive from a female donor with breast cancer.

The rearrangement links TRBV2 to TRBJ2-7; the match to TRBD1 covers 7 bases. The CDR3 runs 15 residues. Germline V gene lookup returns CDR1 SNHLY and CDR2 FYNNEI. V dropped 11 bases and J dropped 0; count of bases not matched to a gene: 13. In nucleotides, the CDR3 is TGTGCCGGCACCCGATCACAGGGGACCTCCTACGAGCAGTACTTC. Protein: CAGTRSQGTSYEQYF.

The V call is TRBV20-1, the J call TRBJ2-5; 10 bases fit TRBD2. The V segment lost 0 bases and the J segment 5 bases; nucleotides outside the gene matches: 9. The CDR3 consists of 16 residues. The V gene's germline CDR1 is DFQATT and CDR2 SNEGSKA (reference sequence). Written as DNA, the CDR3 is TGCAGTGCTAGAGAGCAACTAGCGGGGCGCATTGAGACCCAGTACTTC. Translated, it gives CSAREQLAGRIETQYF.

Ten or more counts support this clonotype. V is TRBV29-1 and J is TRBJ2-1, with D uncertain. CDR3 length equals 11 residues. Trimming removed 3 bases from V and 8 bases from J, with 8 bases in between. CDR1 and CDR2 from the germline V gene are SQVTM and ANQGSEA. The chain's CDR3 is CSVDRVYEQFF. The CDR3 DNA is TGCAGCGTTGATCGGGTTTATGAGCAGTTCTTC.

This clonotype was detected ten times or more. The chain links TRBV6-2 or TRBV6-3 to TRBJ2-7; either TRBD1 or TRBD2 may supply D (5 bases each). CDR3 size: 14 residues. V was clipped by 4 bases and J by 0 bases, with 10 bases between them. Germline V CDR1 and CDR2: MNHEY, SVGEGT. The CDR3 loop reads CASSWDASSYEQYF. The CDR3, as DNA: TGTGCCAGCAGTTGGGACGCGAGCTCCTACGAGCAGTACTTC.

This clonotype ranks as medium-sized (0.01 to 0.1%). CDR3 in amino acids: CSASGAAGYTF. DNA of the CDR3: TGCAGTGCGTCGGGGGCGGCTGGCTACACCTTC. The chain recombines TRBV20-1 with TRBJ1-2, with a tentative D call TRBD1 (6 bases). Trimming pared 6 bases from V and 7 bases from J, leaving 12 bases between. This CDR3 spans 11 amino acids. Per the germline V gene, CDR1 is DFQATT and CDR2 is SNEGSKA (reference sequence).

The V gene is TRBV4-3, the J gene TRBJ1-3; unclear D gene. This CDR3 comprises 13 residues. Germline V lookup: CDR1 LGHNA, CDR2 YSLEER. Deletions cut 0 bases from V and 4 bases from J, with 4 bases between. Here the CDR3 DNA reads TGCGCCAGCAGCCAAGACCACGGAAACACCATATATTTT. Protein product: CASSQDHGNTIYF.

This clonotype is medium-sized in the sample. An end of the junction does not agree with germline; a read error may underlie this. The chain has TRBV28 and TRBJ2-1; 10 nucleotides agree with TRBD1. Germline CDR1 and CDR2: MDHEN and SYDVKM. The CDR3 has 15 amino acids. The CDR3 loop reads CASSLRGTGDNEQFF. The CDR3 coding sequence is TGCGCCAGCAGCCTCCGCGGGACAGGGGACAATGAGCAGTTCTTC. Based on the CDR3 plus reference TRBV28 and TRBJ2-1, the full variable domain is DVKVTQSSRYLVKRTGEKVFLECVQDMDHENMFWYRQDPGLGLRLIYFSYDVKMKEKGDIPEGYSVSREKKERFSLILESASTNQTSMYLCASSLRGTGDNEQFFGPGTRLTVL.

Notes on this clonotype: A single base separates this from a much larger clone, so it may be a read error. This rearrangement joins TRBV7-3 to TRBJ2-1, with 7 bases matching TRBD1. This CDR3 comprises 15 residues. Germline values: CDR1 SGHTA, CDR2 FQGTGA. The CDR3 region has the DNA TGTGCCGGCAGCTTAGCCAGGGGACAGTACAATGAGCAGTTCTTC. This codes for CAGSLARGQYNEQFF.

As for this clonotype: The junction does not match germline at one end; this may be a read error. The gene calls are TRBV4-2 and TRBJ2-2; 9 bases are a match to TRBD1. CDR1 LGHNA and CDR2 YNFKEQ come from the germline V gene. The CDR3 runs 16 residues. DNA of the CDR3: TGTGCCAGCGGCCAGGCGACAGGGGGGAACACCGGGGAGCTGTTTTTT. Its translation: CASGQATGGNTGELFF.

This clonotype appeared a few times. The rearrangement joins TRBV12-3 or TRBV12-4 to TRBJ1-5; unclear D gene. V gave up 1 base and J gave up 6 bases, with 16 bases separating them. The CDR3 has 16 residues. CDR3 in amino acids: CASSLVFGDFGQPQHF. The CDR3 nucleotides read TGTGCCAGCAGTTTAGTATTTGGGGATTTCGGTCAGCCCCAGCATTTT.

This chain links TRBV6-2 or TRBV6-3 with TRBJ2-1; TRBD2 matches at 8 bases. With V trimmed by 0 bases and J by 3 bases, 10 bases remained unmatched. Germline V gene lookup returns CDR1 MNHEY and CDR2 SVGEGT. CDR3 length: 18 residues. The CDR3 here is CASSYSKTSDQHYNEQFF. The CDR3 DNA reads TGTGCCAGCAGTTACTCCAAGACTAGCGATCAACACTACAATGAGCAGTTCTTC.

V usage is TRBV29-1 and J usage is TRBJ1-2; TRBD1 might be the D (5 bases). Germline V gene lookup returns CDR1 SQVTM and CDR2 ANQGSEA. The CDR3 has 11 amino acids. V was trimmed by 3 bases and J by 3 bases, leaving 5 bases between them. In DNA, the CDR3 is TGCAGCGTTGACAGGGACTATGGCTACACCTTC. Amino acid sequence: CSVDRDYGYTF.

V gene TRBV6-2 or TRBV6-3 combines with J gene TRBJ2-5; possibly TRBD1 for D (6 bases). Germline CDR1 reads MNHEY; CDR2 reads SVGEGT. The CDR3 extends over 15 amino acids. Deletions cut 5 bases from V and 5 bases from J, with 18 bases between. CDR3 nucleotides: TGTGCCAGCAGTCTACCATCAGGGGCAGGGGAGACCCAGTACTTC. Translated: CASSLPSGAGETQYF.

The chain links TRBV7-8 to TRBJ1-3, with unresolved D. The V end was cut by 5 bases, the J end by 0 bases, with 14 bases between. This CDR3 is built from 16 residues. CDR1 and CDR2 (germline): SGHVS, FQNEAQ. CDR3 bases: TGTGCCAGCAGCCGAGGCGGACTGGTCTCTGGAAACACCATATATTTT. Translated: CASSRGGLVSGNTIYF.

This clonotype was counted ten times or more. This sequence joins TRBV5-1 and TRBJ1-1, with a tentative D call TRBD1 (5 bases). This CDR3 region has 15 residues. Germline-derived CDR1 and CDR2 are SGHRS and YFSETQ. Between the trimmed V and J ends, which lost 3 bases and 3 bases, there was a span of 15 bases. CDR3 region: CASSSLGRVDTEAFF. In nucleotides, the CDR3 is TGCGCCAGCAGCTCCCTGGGGCGCGTAGACACTGAAGCTTTCTTT.

This clonotype was recorded a few times. The chain couples TRBV5-1 to TRBJ2-1, with no clear D. The CDR3 extends over 14 amino acids. V lost 5 bases and J lost 0, with 9 bases in between. Germline-derived CDR1 and CDR2 are SGHRS and YFSETQ. The CDR3, as DNA: TGCGCCAGCAGGGGGTCAAGCTCCTACAATGAGCAGTTCTTC. Protein sequence: CASRGSSSYNEQFF.

The V and J genes are TRBV20-1 and TRBJ1-2; 7 positions match TRBD1. Germline CDR1 is DFQATT and CDR2 is SNEGSKA (reference sequence). The CDR3 extends over 17 amino acids. V lost 0 bases to trimming and J lost 4 bases; unmatched junction nucleotides: 14. CDR3 residues: CSARDRDSGKHRYGYTF. The CDR3 nucleotides read TGCAGTGCTAGAGATAGGGACAGTGGCAAACATCGCTATGGCTACACCTTC.

The chain carries TRBV10-3 and TRBJ1-1; TRBD1 matches 7 bases. V was pared by 0 bases and J by 1 base, with 5 bases of the junction left unmatched. The germline gives CDR1 ENHRY, CDR2 SYGVKD. This CDR3 contains 16 residues. The CDR3 DNA reads TGTGCCATCAGTGAGTCCCGGACAGGCGGGAACACTGAAGCTTTCTTT. Translating gives CAISESRTGGNTEAFF.

Remarks on this clonotype: As the CDR3 is not closed by the conserved phenylalanine or tryptophan, this likely results from a read error. This sequence joins TRBV20-1 and TRBJ2-5; 8 bases map to TRBD2. CDR1 is DFQATT and CDR2 is SNEGSKA in the germline V gene (reference sequence). This CDR3 is built from 12 residues. CDR3: CVWSGGSETQYL. CDR3 in DNA: TGCGTCTGGTCGGGAGGGAGCGAGACCCAGTACCTC.

The chain has TRBV7-8 and TRBJ2-5; 8 bases align to TRBD2. Germline lookup yields CDR1 SGHVS and CDR2 FQNEAQ. This CDR3 contains 17 residues. J lost 4 bases, V lost 5 bases, and 15 bases had no gene match. The CDR3 DNA reads TGTGCCAGCAGCCCGAGCCGCAACGGGAGGGGGGGAGAGACCCAGTACTTC. Translated: CASSPSRNGRGGETQYF.